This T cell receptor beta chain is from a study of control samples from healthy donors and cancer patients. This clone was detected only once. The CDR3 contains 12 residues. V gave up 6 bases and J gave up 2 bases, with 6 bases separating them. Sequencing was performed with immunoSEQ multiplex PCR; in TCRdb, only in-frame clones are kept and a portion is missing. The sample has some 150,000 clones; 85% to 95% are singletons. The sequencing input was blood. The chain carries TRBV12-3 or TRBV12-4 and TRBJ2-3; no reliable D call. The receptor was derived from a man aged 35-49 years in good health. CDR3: CASRRYTDTQYF. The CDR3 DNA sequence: TGTGCCAGCAGACGATACACAGATACGCAGTATTTT.